Listed below are T cell receptor beta chains from one sample, sequenced in a study of T cell responses to AZD1222 COVID-19 vaccine. Produced via immunoSEQ multiplex PCR; TCRdb's table is partial and in-frame only. Seen here are 95,000 to 150,000 clones, roughly 84% observed once, and the top ten hold about 1.2%. Sequenced here: peripheral blood, sampled on day 0 of AZD1222 vaccination. The source is an adult in good health. Both conserved end residues are part of each CDR3. The D gene is left open where the match is weak. Clone size is shown for a subset of rows, as once, few, many or a class of expanded clone.

j_call d_call clone_size v_call cdr3_length cdr3_aa cdr3_nt
TRBJ1-6 TRBD1 once TRBV6-5 14 CASRRQGAGSPLHF TGTGCCAGCAGGCGACAGGGGGCTGGGTCACCCCTCCACTTT
TRBJ2-5 TRBD2 NA TRBV20-1 14 CSASPGLAVGTQYF TGCAGTGCTAGTCCGGGACTAGCGGTCGGGACCCAGTACTTC
TRBJ1-1 NA NA TRBV12-3/TRBV12-4 12 CASSYPNTEAFF TGTGCCAGCAGTTACCCTAACACTGAAGCTTTCTTT
TRBJ2-2 NA NA TRBV19 13 CASTRGGPGELFF TGTGCCAGTACCCGAGGAGGGCCCGGGGAGCTGTTTTTT
TRBJ2-3 NA NA TRBV12-3/TRBV12-4 13 CASSFEYTDTQYF TGTGCCAGCAGTTTTGAGTACACAGATACGCAGTATTTT
TRBJ2-2 NA NA TRBV19 12 CASSIVSGELFF TGTGCCAGTAGTATAGTCTCCGGGGAGCTGTTTTTT
TRBJ2-3 TRBD2 NA TRBV9 15 CASTRTSGYTDTQYF TGTGCCAGCACCAGGACTAGCGGCTACACAGATACGCAGTATTTT
TRBJ1-1 TRBD1 NA TRBV7-8 14 CASSFTTGSTEAFF TGTGCCAGCAGCTTTACGACAGGGTCCACTGAAGCTTTCTTT
TRBJ2-4 NA NA TRBV15 13 CATSRRRVDSLFF TGTGCCACCAGCAGGAGGAGGGTGGACAGTCTTTTCTTC
TRBJ2-3 NA NA TRBV27 13 CASSWGLGDTQYF TGTGCCAGCAGTTGGGGGCTGGGAGATACGCAGTATTTT
TRBJ1-2 NA once TRBV4-1 16 CASSQDISWGNYGYTF TGCGCCAGCAGCCAAGATATTTCATGGGGAAACTATGGCTACACCTTC
TRBJ1-1 NA NA TRBV10-2 12 CASSLGLTEAFF TGCGCCAGCTCCCTAGGCCTCACTGAAGCTTTCTTT
TRBJ2-1 NA NA TRBV7-2 15 CAGSLLGQIYNEQFF TGTGCCGGCAGCTTATTAGGTCAGATCTACAATGAGCAGTTCTTC
TRBJ2-2 NA NA TRBV7-9 14 CASNLPLNTGELFF TGTGCCAGCAACCTTCCCTTAAACACCGGGGAGCTGTTTTTT
TRBJ1-1 TRBD1 NA TRBV12-5 18 CASGLFTFGTGGVVEAFF TGTGCTAGTGGTTTGTTTACCTTCGGGACAGGGGGCGTAGTTGAAGCTTTCTTT
TRBJ1-1 NA NA TRBV6-5 15 CASSYVAGRDTEAFF TGTGCCAGCAGTTACGTTGCGGGACGGGACACTGAAGCTTTCTTT
TRBJ1-6 NA NA TRBV2 14 CASSADSYNSPLHF TGTGCCAGCAGTGCGGACAGTTATAATTCACCCCTCCACTTT
TRBJ1-3 NA NA TRBV30 15 CAWRRRGGSGNTIYF TGTGCCTGGCGCCGGAGGGGGGGCTCTGGAAACACCATATATTTT